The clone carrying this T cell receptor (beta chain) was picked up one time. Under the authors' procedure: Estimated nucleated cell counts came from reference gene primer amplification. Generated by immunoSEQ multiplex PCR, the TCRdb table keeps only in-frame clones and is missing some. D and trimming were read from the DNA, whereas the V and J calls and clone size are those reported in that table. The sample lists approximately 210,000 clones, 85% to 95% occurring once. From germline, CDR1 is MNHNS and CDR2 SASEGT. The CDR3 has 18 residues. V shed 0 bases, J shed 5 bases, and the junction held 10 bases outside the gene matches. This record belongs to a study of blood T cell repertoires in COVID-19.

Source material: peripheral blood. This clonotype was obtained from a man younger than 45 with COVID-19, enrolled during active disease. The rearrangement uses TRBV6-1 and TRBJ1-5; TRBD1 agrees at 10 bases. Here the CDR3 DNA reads TGTGCCAGCAGTGAAGCGCTTGGGGACAGGGGCTGGTATCAGCCCCAGCATTTT. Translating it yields CASSEALGDRGWYQPQHF.